The next 27 T cell receptor beta chains were all read from a single sample in a study of CD8+CD57+ T cells in acquired aplastic anemia. Only patients with CD8+CD57+ cell expansion on flow cytometry were chosen for sequencing. Researchers used genomic DNA as the template to profile TCR beta VDJ and CDR3. TCRdb re-called the reads through MiXCR, storing one row per CDR3 protein. Of around 500,000 distinct CDR3 sequences listed, around 30% were seen once; the top ten hold less than 0.85%. The specimen was sorted CD4+, CD8+, or CD8+CD57+ T cells (not recorded which) from PBMCs. The receptors shown here come from a human donor with aplastic anemia.

This CDR3 is CASSPEDRSVNSPLHF. The CDR3 bases are TGTGCCAGCTCACCTGAGGACAGATCAGTTAATTCACCCCTCCACTTT. The chain links TRBV25-1 to TRBJ1-6; D possibly corresponds to TRBD1 (6 bases). V was shortened by 8 bases and J by 6 bases, with 20 bases between the two germline ends. CDR3 length: 16 residues. Germline CDR1 MGHDK, CDR2 SYGVNS.

The chain links TRBV19 to TRBJ1-2, with D possibly being TRBD1 (6 bases). The CDR3 length is 13 residues. The germline gives CDR1 LNHDA, CDR2 SQIVND (reference sequence). Trimming took off 5 bases at V and 6 bases at J, with 13 bases between the two ends. CDR3 nucleotide sequence: TGTGCCAGTAGTCCGCGGGGGCACGATGGCTACACCTTC. Encoded protein: CASSPRGHDGYTF.

This chain links TRBV2 with TRBJ1-2; the D gene is possibly TRBD1 (6 bases). The V end lost 5 bases, the J end lost 6 bases, and 19 bases lay between the germline ends. The CDR3 runs 15 residues. Germline lookup yields CDR1 SNHLY and CDR2 FYNNEI. Here the CDR3 DNA reads TGTGCCAGCAGTTTGGGACTAGCGGGGGCGCATGGCTACACCTTC. Amino acid sequence: CASSLGLAGAHGYTF. Complete variable domain (other parts from reference TRBV2 and TRBJ1-2): EPEVTQTPSHQVTQMGQEVILRCVPISNHLYFYWYRQILGQKVEFLVSFYNNEISEKSEIFDDQFSVERPDGSNFTLKIRSTKLEDSAMYFCASSLGLAGAHGYTFGSGTRLTVV.

The rearrangement joins TRBV9 to TRBJ1-3; D gene ambiguous. The CDR3 has 16 amino acids. Germline values: CDR1 SGDLS, CDR2 YYNGEE. V lost 3 bases, J lost 7 bases, and 20 bases lay in between. The chain's CDR3 is CASSADPLKGWNTIYF. CDR3 in DNA: TGTGCCAGCAGCGCAGACCCCCTCAAAGGTTGGAACACCATATATTTT.

This CDR3 is CASSLISENEQFF. CDR3 nucleotide sequence: TGTGCCAGCAGCTTAATATCTGAGAATGAGCAGTTCTTC. The chain has TRBV7-9 and TRBJ2-1, with D uncertain. Trimming took off 2 bases at V and 7 bases at J, with 9 bases between the two ends. The V gene's germline CDR1 is SEHNR and CDR2 FQNEAQ (reference sequence). There are 13 residues in the CDR3.

The chain links TRBV4-2 to TRBJ2-6, with unresolved D. Trimming shortened V by 0 bases and J by 0 bases, and 15 bases separated the two germline ends. The CDR3 length is 19 residues. Germline CDR1 is LGHNA and CDR2 is YNFKEQ. CDR3 in DNA: TGTGCCAGCAGCCAAGATCGGGCGCGAACCACCTCTGGGGCCAACGTCCTGACTTTC. Residues: CASSQDRARTTSGANVLTF.

This clonotype was seen at least ten times. V is TRBV9 and J is TRBJ2-5; possibly TRBD1 for D (6 bases). Germline CDR1 SGDLS, CDR2 YYNGEE. This CDR3 has 14 amino acids. V lost 4 bases to trimming and J lost 2 bases, with 12 bases between them. The chain's CDR3 is CASSPHRAQETQYF. As DNA, the CDR3 is TGTGCCAGCAGCCCACACAGGGCACAAGAGACCCAGTACTTC.

The sample holds many counts of this clonotype. This chain's CDR3 is CASSQRPDGGKAFF. CDR3 nucleotide sequence: TGTGCCAGCAGCCAAAGACCGGACGGGGGCAAAGCTTTCTTT. This rearrangement joins TRBV7-2 to TRBJ1-1; D possibly corresponds to TRBD1 (6 bases). CDR1 and CDR2 from the germline V gene are SGHTA and FQGNSA. The CDR3 is 14 amino acids. Trimming took off 5 bases at V and 9 bases at J, with 19 bases between the two ends.

The V gene is TRBV9, the J gene TRBJ1-6; D might be TRBD1 (6 bases). Germline CDR1 is SGDLS and CDR2 is YYNGEE. V was shortened by 3 bases and J by 2 bases, with 12 bases between the two germline ends. The CDR3 has 16 amino acids. The CDR3 DNA reads TGTGCCAGCAGCGCGCAGGACAGCCCCTATAATTCACCCCTCCACTTT. This translates into CASSAQDSPYNSPLHF.

This clonotype has a count of ten or more. The V and J genes are TRBV10-3 and TRBJ2-7; no firm D call. Per the germline V gene, CDR1 is ENHRY and CDR2 is SYGVKD. Trimming took off 3 bases at V and 3 bases at J, with 9 bases between the two ends. The CDR3 covers 13 residues. DNA for the CDR3: TGTGCCATCAGTGAACGGCAGTTCTACGAGCAGTACTTC. It codes for CAISERQFYEQYF.

This chain uses TRBV20-1 with TRBJ1-1, with D possibly being TRBD1 (5 bases). Germline-derived CDR1 and CDR2 are DFQATT and SNEGSKA (reference sequence). CDR3 length equals 15 residues. Trimming took off 3 bases at V and 3 bases at J, with 17 bases between the two ends. Here the CDR3 DNA reads TGCAGTGCTAGTCGCGGTAGGGCGGGGGACACTGAAGCTTTCTTT. It translates to CSASRGRAGDTEAFF.

To note about this clonotype: A junction boundary mismatches the germline segment, possibly from a read error. The V call is TRBV9, the J call TRBJ2-5; tentatively, D is TRBD2 (6 bases). Germline-derived CDR1 and CDR2 are SGDLS and YYNGEE. This CDR3 has 15 amino acids. The CDR3 nucleotides are TGTGCCAGCAGCCCCCACCTGAGGGCCCGGGAGACCCAGTGCTTC. It codes for CASSPHLRARETQCF.

This chain connects TRBV25-1 to TRBJ1-5; D may be TRBD1 (6 bases). Germline V CDR1 and CDR2: MGHDK, SYGVNS. Trimming removed 6 bases from V and 4 bases from J, with 16 bases in between. The CDR3 runs to 15 residues. The CDR3, as DNA: TGTGCCAGCAGCCCTCTGGGGGCGAATAATCAGCCCCAGCATTTT. Translating gives CASSPLGANNQPQHF. The full variable domain, in which reference TRBV25-1 and TRBJ1-5 provide the parts outside the CDR3, is EADIYQTPRYLVIGTGKKITLECSQTMGHDKMYWYQQDPGMELHLIHYSYGVNSTEKGDLSSESTVSRIRTEHFPLTLESARPSHTSQYLCASSPLGANNQPQHFGDGTRLSIL.

In this sample, this clonotype turned up many times. The chain has TRBV12-3 or TRBV12-4 and TRBJ1-2; 8 nucleotides match TRBD1. The CDR3 extends over 12 amino acids. The ends lost 6 bases at V and 7 bases at J; junction bases unmatched: 4. The CDR3 DNA sequence: TGTGCCAGCAGAGGACAGGGAGGTGGCTACACCTTC. Its protein product is CASRGQGGGYTF.

This clonotype was recorded many times. The chain employs TRBV20-1 and TRBJ1-5; TRBD1 is a possible D gene (5 bases). The V end lost 6 bases, the J end lost 5 bases, and 17 bases lay between the germline ends. This CDR3 spans 14 amino acids. Germline V CDR1 and CDR2: DFQATT, SNEGSKA (reference sequence). The CDR3 here is CSAPGRIRDQPQHF. Written as DNA, the CDR3 is TGCAGTGCCCCAGGGCGCATCAGGGATCAGCCCCAGCATTTT.

The chain links TRBV20-1 to TRBJ1-2; D gene ambiguous. This CDR3 has 12 amino acids. Looked up from germline, CDR1 is DFQATT and CDR2 is SNEGSKA (reference sequence). Trimming took off 3 bases at V and 3 bases at J, with 8 bases between the two ends. CDR3 sequence reads: CSARYSDYGYTF. The CDR3 bases are TGCAGTGCTAGGTACAGCGACTATGGCTACACCTTC.

This clonotype was detected ten times or more. This chain connects TRBV20-1 to TRBJ1-2, with D maybe TRBD1 (5 bases). This CDR3 is built from 14 residues. V dropped 1 base and J dropped 7 bases, with 16 bases sitting between them. The germline gives CDR1 DFQATT, CDR2 SNEGSKA (reference sequence). CDR3: CSARVGLRGFGYTF. Written as DNA, the CDR3 is TGCAGTGCTAGAGTGGGATTGAGGGGCTTTGGCTACACCTTC.

CDR3 in DNA: TGTGCCAGCAGCTTATCGGTCCAGGACGGTGAAAAACTGTTTTTT. This sequence encodes CASSLSVQDGEKLFF. The J gene is TRBJ1-4, the V gene TRBV11-1; unclear D gene. Trimming left V 2 bases short and J 7 bases short, with 14 bases between. This CDR3 is built from 15 residues. Germline V gene data show CDR1 as SGHAT and CDR2 as FQDESV (reference sequence). Together with reference TRBV11-1 and TRBJ1-4, the CDR3 gives the full variable domain: EAEVAQSPRYKITEKSQAVAFWCDPISGHATLYWYRQILGQGPELLVQFQDESVVDDSQLPKDRFSAERLKGVDSTLKIQPAELGDSAMYLCASSLSVQDGEKLFFGSGTQLSVL.

The DNA for the CDR3 is TGTGCCAGGATACTAGGACAGGCCACGCAGTATTTT. Amino acid sequence: CARILGQATQYF. The rearrangement joins TRBV2 to TRBJ2-3; 7 bases agree with TRBD1. The V gene's germline CDR1 is SNHLY and CDR2 FYNNEI. V trimming: 9 bases; J trimming: 9 bases; junction bases outside the gene matches: 9. There are 12 residues in the CDR3.

This clonotype was found many times. The CDR3 spells CSASGSRNTQYF. The DNA for the CDR3 is TGCAGTGCTAGCGGGAGTCGGAATACGCAGTATTTT. The V gene is TRBV20-1, the J gene TRBJ2-3; the D gene is possibly TRBD2 (6 bases). Germline V gives CDR1 DFQATT, CDR2 SNEGSKA (reference sequence). V was shortened by 3 bases and J by 7 bases, with 11 bases between the two germline ends. The CDR3 length is 12 residues.

This clonotype was counted only a few times. The chain recombines TRBV6-1 with TRBJ2-5; the D gene could be TRBD1 or TRBD2 (5 bases each). The CDR3 runs to 14 residues. V shed 3 bases and J shed 4 bases, with 12 bases lying between them. Germline V gene lookup returns CDR1 MNHNS and CDR2 SASEGT. The CDR3 sequence: CASSEGTSRETQYF. CDR3 sequence (DNA): TGTGCCAGCAGTGAGGGGACCTCCAGAGAGACCCAGTACTTC.

The chain combines TRBV3-1 with TRBJ1-5; D gene unclear. The CDR3 consists of 15 residues. CDR1 LGHDT and CDR2 YNNKEL come from the germline V gene (reference sequence). The V end lost 0 bases, the J end lost 5 bases, and 11 bases lay between the germline ends. CDR3 sequence: CASSQEGFADQPQHF. The CDR3 DNA reads TGTGCCAGCAGCCAAGAAGGCTTTGCAGATCAGCCCCAGCATTTT.

This clonotype appeared many times. The J gene is TRBJ2-7, the V gene TRBV7-2; the D gene is possibly TRBD1 (8 bases). The V gene's germline CDR1 is SGHTA and CDR2 FQGNSA. The CDR3 loop spans 14 amino acids. Between the trimmed V and J ends, which lost 6 bases and 5 bases, there was a span of 17 bases. CDR3 region: CASRNRGGGDEQYF. As DNA, the CDR3 is TGTGCCAGCAGAAACAGGGGGGGTGGTGACGAGCAGTACTTC.

To note about this clonotype: A read error is possible here, since a much larger clone lies one base away. The DNA for the CDR3 is TGTGCCAGCAGCTCGGGCGGGGCCCCGTATGGCTTCACCTTC. It is translated as CASSSGGAPYGFTF. The chain couples TRBV7-9 to TRBJ1-2; D is perhaps TRBD1 (5 bases). CDR3 length: 14 residues. Germline CDR1 SEHNR, CDR2 FQNEAQ (reference sequence).

For this clonotype: The junction shows a germline mismatch at one end, possibly a read error. The chain couples TRBV7-3 to TRBJ1-1; D uncertain. Looked up from germline, CDR1 is SGHTA and CDR2 is FQGTGA. CDR3 size: 12 residues. In DNA, the CDR3 is TGTGCCAGCAGCCAGGCGGGTTCGCCGTTTCTCTTT. Translated, it gives CASSQAGSPFLF. The variable domain in full, with the rest retrieved from reference TRBV7-3 and TRBJ1-1, is GAGVSQTPSNKVTEKGKYVELRCDPISGHTALYWYRQSLGQGPEFLIYFQGTGAADDSGLPNDRFFAVRPEGSVSTLKIQRTERGDSAVYLCASSQAGSPFLFGQGTRLTVV.

Ten or more counts support this clonotype. This sequence joins TRBV2 and TRBJ1-5, with TRBD1 matching over 9 bases. Germline lookup yields CDR1 SNHLY and CDR2 FYNNEI. Trimming at V came to 6 bases and at J to 2 bases, leaving 11 bases not matched to a gene. This CDR3 spans 17 amino acids. CDR3 in DNA: TGTGCCAGCAGGGGGAACTTACAGGGGGCGGGCAATCAGCCCCAGCATTTT. Translating gives CASRGNLQGAGNQPQHF.

A word on this clonotype: One end of the junction fails to match germline, which may point to a read error. CDR3 bases: TGTGCCAGCAGCGTCGACTCCTACGAGCAGCACTTC. It specifies CASSVDSYEQHF. The chain uses TRBV9 and TRBJ2-7; D is undetermined. Per the germline V gene, CDR1 is SGDLS and CDR2 is YYNGEE. The CDR3 extends over 12 amino acids.